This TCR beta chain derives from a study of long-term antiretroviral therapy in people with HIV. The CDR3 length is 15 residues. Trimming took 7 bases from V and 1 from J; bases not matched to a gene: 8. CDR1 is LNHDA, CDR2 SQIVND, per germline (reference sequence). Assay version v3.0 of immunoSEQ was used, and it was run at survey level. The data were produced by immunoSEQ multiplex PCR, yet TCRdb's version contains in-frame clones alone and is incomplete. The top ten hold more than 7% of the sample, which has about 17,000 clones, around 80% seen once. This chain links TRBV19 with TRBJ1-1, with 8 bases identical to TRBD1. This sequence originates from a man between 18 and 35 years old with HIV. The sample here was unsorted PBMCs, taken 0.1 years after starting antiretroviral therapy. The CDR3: CASIGGGTGNTEAFF. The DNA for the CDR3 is TGTGCCAGTATTGGAGGGGGGACAGGGAACACTGAAGCTTTCTTT. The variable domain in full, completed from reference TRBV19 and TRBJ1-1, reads DGGITQSPKYLFRKEGQNVTLSCEQNLNHDAMYWYRQDPGQGLRLIYYSQIVNDFQKGDIAEGYSVSREKKESFPLTVTSAQKNPTAFYLCASIGGGTGNTEAFFGQGTRLTVV.